The 10 T cell receptor beta chains listed next were all sequenced from one sample in a study of PD-L1 blockade in urothelial cancer. Time point defined: peripheral blood 6 weeks after treatment start. The data were produced by immunoSEQ multiplex PCR, yet TCRdb's version contains in-frame clones alone and is incomplete. The sample yields tens of thousands of clones, about 90% seen once. The input for sequencing was PBMCs, taken around atezolizumab (anti-PD-L1) treatment. These receptors were collected from a man in his 70s with urothelial cancer.

The chain is built from TRBV14 and TRBJ2-3; weak D call: TRBD1 (7 bases). Germline V gene lookup returns CDR1 SGHDN and CDR2 FVKESK. CDR3 length: 15 amino acids. V was trimmed by 4 bases and J by 2 bases, leaving 13 bases between them. The CDR3 coding sequence is TGTGCCAGCAGCCGACCAGGGGGGTACACAGATACGCAGTATTTT. Translation: CASSRPGGYTDTQYF.

The chain couples TRBV14 to TRBJ1-2; 7 bases align to TRBD1. Unmatched junction bases numbered 6, after V lost 3 bases and J lost 5 bases. The germline CDR1 and CDR2 sequences are SGHDN and FVKESK. CDR3 length: 14 residues. CDR3 sequence (DNA): TGTGCCAGCAGCCAGGGACCCAGGGGGTATGGCTACACCTTC. Encoded protein: CASSQGPRGYGYTF.

The chain combines TRBV19 with TRBJ1-1; D uncertain. Trimming removed 5 bases from V and 4 bases from J, with 17 bases in between. The germline CDR1 and CDR2 sequences are LNHDA and SQIVND (reference sequence). The CDR3 is 15 residues long. CDR3 protein: CASSAHTAFGTEAFF. As DNA, the CDR3 is TGTGCCAGTAGTGCCCACACAGCCTTTGGCACTGAAGCTTTCTTT.

The chain carries TRBV15 and TRBJ1-2, with 8 bases matching TRBD1. Germline values: CDR1 LNHNV, CDR2 YYDKDF (reference sequence). The CDR3 has 16 amino acids. V was clipped by 1 base and J by 1 base; unmatched bases: 5. CDR3 nucleotide sequence: TGTGCCACCAGCAGAGGGCGGACAGGGATTAACTATGGCTACACCTTC. Translated: CATSRGRTGINYGYTF.

V is TRBV28 and J is TRBJ2-5, with 7 nucleotides matching TRBD2. The J segment lost 5 bases and the V segment lost 2 bases, leaving 8 bases of the junction unmatched. Germline values: CDR1 MDHEN, CDR2 SYDVKM. This CDR3 is 15 amino acids long. The CDR3: CASSLLAGVTETQYF. The CDR3 region has the DNA TGTGCCAGCAGTTTACTCGCGGGAGTTACCGAGACCCAGTACTTC.

This chain uses TRBV19 with TRBJ2-7; 8 bases line up with TRBD1. CDR1 is LNHDA and CDR2 is SQIVND in the germline V gene (reference sequence). This CDR3 spans 15 amino acids. V lost 1 base and J lost 6; bases outside the gene matches: 8. This chain's CDR3 is CASSIVGRGPLEQYF. CDR3 bases: TGTGCCAGTAGTATAGTCGGCAGGGGGCCTCTCGAGCAGTACTTC.

V gene TRBV5-1 combines with J gene TRBJ1-2, with 7 bases identical to TRBD1. This CDR3 contains 16 residues. Per germline, CDR1 SGHRS and CDR2 YFSETQ. Trimming cost V 0 bases and J 8 bases; bases outside gene matches: 13. This CDR3 reads CASSLGAGTALGGYTF. DNA of the CDR3: TGCGCCAGCAGCTTGGGGGCCGGGACAGCTCTGGGGGGCTACACCTTC.

V usage is TRBV7-9 and J usage is TRBJ1-4; D is ambiguous. The CDR3 contains 16 residues. Germline CDR1 SEHNR, CDR2 FQNEAQ (reference sequence). Trimming left V 5 bases short and J 5 bases short, with 18 bases between. The CDR3 DNA reads TGTGCCAGCAGCCTCGAGGTCGCAGCCGGGAATGAAAAACTGTTTTTT. Translating it yields CASSLEVAAGNEKLFF.

This clone was counted a single time. The chain links TRBV9 to TRBJ1-1; TRBD1 matches at 8 bases. In germline, CDR1 is SGDLS, CDR2 YYNGEE. There are 14 residues in the CDR3. The V segment lost 3 bases and the J segment 5 bases; nucleotides outside the gene matches: 6. The CDR3, as DNA: TGTGCCAGCAGCGCCCGACAGGGGTTGACTGAAGCTTTCTTT. It codes for CASSARQGLTEAFF.

The chain uses TRBV28 and TRBJ2-7, with 13 positions matching TRBD2. After removal of 5 bases from V and 4 bases from J, the junction contained 23 bases not matched to a gene. CDR3 length: 21 amino acids. Per the germline V gene, CDR1 is MDHEN and CDR2 is SYDVKM. DNA of the CDR3: TGTGCCAGCAGTGTTCCCCTCCAGGGTCCCCTGGGACTAGCGGGATCTTACGAGCAGTACTTC. This codes for CASSVPLQGPLGLAGSYEQYF.